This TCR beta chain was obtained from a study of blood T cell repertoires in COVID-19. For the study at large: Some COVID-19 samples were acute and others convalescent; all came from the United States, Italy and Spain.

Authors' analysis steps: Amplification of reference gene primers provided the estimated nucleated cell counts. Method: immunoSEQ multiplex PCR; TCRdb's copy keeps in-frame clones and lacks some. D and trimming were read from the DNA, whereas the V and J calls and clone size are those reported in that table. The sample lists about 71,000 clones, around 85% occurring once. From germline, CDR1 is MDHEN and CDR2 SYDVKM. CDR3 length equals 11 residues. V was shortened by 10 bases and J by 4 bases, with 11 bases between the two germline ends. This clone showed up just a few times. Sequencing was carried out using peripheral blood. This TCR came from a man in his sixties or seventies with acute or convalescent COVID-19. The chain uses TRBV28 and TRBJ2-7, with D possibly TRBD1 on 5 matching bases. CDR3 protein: CATNDSYEQYF. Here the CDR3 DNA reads TGTGCCACTAATGACAGTTACGAGCAGTACTTC.